This is a list of T cell receptor beta chains from one sample in a study of T cell repertoires in cytomegalovirus infection. TCRdb redid the calling of the reads with MiXCR, one entry per CDR3 protein. Seen here are about 230,000 distinct CDR3 sequences, roughly 6.5% observed once, and the top ten hold 5.5% to 6.5%. The sample consisted of PBMCs. These receptors originate from a human donor in good health (CMV status not recorded). Some clones in this sample may be carry-over from other donors' samples. Both conserved end residues are part of each CDR3. D genes are given only for firm matches. Clone size is stated in some rows and not others, as once, few, many or a class when expanded.

J,size,length,D,V,CDR3,DNA
TRBJ1-1,many,14,.,TRBV5-1,CASSLELLNTEAFF,TGCGCCAGCAGCTTAGAACTTTTGAACACTGAAGCTTTCTTT
TRBJ2-2,few,12,.,TRBV29-1,CSVEGLAGELFF,TGCAGCGTTGAAGGGTTGGCCGGGGAGCTGTTTTTT
TRBJ1-5,many,15,.,TRBV28,CASSFFDRSNQPQHF,TGTGCCAGCAGTTTCTTCGACAGGAGCAATCAGCCCCAGCATTTT
TRBJ1-1,few,14,.,TRBV10-2,CASSVGASGTEAFF,TGCGCCAGCAGTGTAGGGGCGTCGGGCACTGAAGCTTTCTTT
TRBJ2-3,many,15,.,TRBV27,CASRSGTVLGDTQYF,TGTGCCAGCAGATCCGGGACGGTCCTGGGAGATACGCAGTATTTT
TRBJ1-4,many,14,.,TRBV20-1,CSARGTPSNEKLFF,TGCAGTGCTAGAGGAACCCCCTCTAATGAAAAACTGTTTTTT
TRBJ1-3,many,16,.,TRBV28,CASSLNSARLGNTIYF,TGTGCCAGCAGCCTCAACAGTGCTCGCCTGGGAAACACCATATATTTT
TRBJ1-5,.,14,.,TRBV4-3,CASTLSRGHQPQHF,TGCGCCAGCACCCTATCGCGTGGCCATCAGCCCCAGCATTTT
TRBJ1-5,many,15,.,TRBV7-2,CASSTYDPGNQPQHF,TGTGCCAGCAGCACATATGACCCCGGCAATCAGCCCCAGCATTTT
TRBJ2-2,many,14,TRBD2,TRBV7-2,CASSLLAGGGELFF,TGTGCCAGCAGCTTACTAGCGGGGGGCGGGGAGCTGTTTTTT
TRBJ2-4,many,15,TRBD2,TRBV5-8,CASSPREGAKNIQYF,TGTGCCAGCAGCCCGAGGGAGGGAGCCAAAAACATTCAGTACTTC
TRBJ2-1,.,14,.,TRBV6-6,CASSYHTSGNEQFF,TGTGCCAGCAGTTACCATACTTCGGGCAATGAGCAGTTCTTC
TRBJ2-1,many,15,TRBD2,TRBV7-8,CASRSEDGGYNEQFF,TGTGCCAGCAGGTCCGAGGACGGGGGGTACAATGAGCAGTTCTTC
TRBJ1-1,many,14,.,TRBV5-6,CASSFGADSTEAFF,TGTGCCAGCAGCTTCGGGGCGGATAGCACTGAAGCTTTCTTT
TRBJ1-2,many,14,.,TRBV7-9,CASSPPAVNYGYTF,TGTGCCAGCAGCCCCCCCGCGGTCAACTATGGCTACACCTTC
TRBJ2-1,many,17,.,TRBV12-3/TRBV12-4,CASSIRLGQKPYNEQFF,TGTGCCAGCAGTATTAGGTTGGGGCAGAAACCCTACAATGAGCAGTTCTTC
TRBJ1-5,many,16,TRBD1,TRBV28,CASSFDRGPLGQPQHF,TGTGCCAGCAGCTTTGACAGGGGGCCACTGGGTCAGCCCCAGCATTTT
TRBJ2-2,many,14,.,TRBV7-6,CASREGSNTGELFF,TGTGCCAGCAGAGAGGGGTCGAACACCGGGGAGCTGTTTTTT
TRBJ2-1,many,13,.,TRBV6-5,CASRRGSYNEQFF,TGTGCCAGCAGGAGGGGGTCCTACAATGAGCAGTTCTTC
TRBJ1-1,few,12,.,TRBV29-1,CSVRDMNTEAFF,TGCAGCGTCCGGGACATGAACACTGAAGCTTTCTTT
TRBJ2-5,many,18,.,TRBV28,CASHLSIASAFRGETQYF,TGTGCCAGCCACCTTTCAATAGCTAGCGCATTCAGGGGAGAGACCCAGTACTTC
TRBJ1-5,.,15,TRBD1,TRBV12-5,CASGRGDRGHQPQHF,TGTGCTAGTGGCCGAGGGGACAGGGGACATCAGCCCCAGCATTTT
TRBJ2-1,many,15,.,TRBV29-1,CSVDQFRRDYNEQFF,TGCAGCGTTGACCAGTTCCGCCGGGACTACAATGAGCAGTTCTTC
TRBJ2-7,many,15,.,TRBV11-3,CASSRNWGTSYEQYF,TGTGCCAGCAGCCGGAACTGGGGCACCTCCTACGAGCAGTACTTC
TRBJ2-1,many,18,TRBD2,TRBV20-1,CSARVLAGGTLRYNEQFF,TGCAGTGCTAGGGTACTAGCGGGGGGCACCCTTCGCTACAATGAGCAGTTCTTC
TRBJ1-1,many,14,.,TRBV20-1,CSARVPGRDTEAFF,TGCAGTGCTAGAGTGCCAGGGCGTGACACTGAAGCTTTCTTT
TRBJ1-2,many,12,.,TRBV7-2,CASRTAVDGYTF,TGTGCCAGCAGAACAGCAGTAGATGGCTACACCTTC
TRBJ1-2,many,16,.,TRBV6-2/TRBV6-3,CASSPGPGTAIYGYTF,TGTGCCAGCAGTCCGGGACCCGGGACGGCGATTTATGGCTACACCTTC
TRBJ2-2,.,15,TRBD1,TRBV7-9,CAGMTGGTTTGELFF,TGTGCAGGAATGACAGGGGGCACGACCACCGGGGAGCTGTTTTTT
TRBJ2-5,.,16,TRBD2,TRBV10-2,CASTPSRGAGEETQYF,TGCGCCAGCACTCCTAGCAGGGGAGCGGGGGAAGAGACCCAGTACTTC
TRBJ2-2,many,13,.,TRBV11-2,CASSSGPSGELFF,TGTGCCAGCAGCTCGGGACCGTCCGGGGAGCTGTTTTTT
TRBJ2-5,.,15,TRBD1,TRBV28,CASSRQGIAEETQYF,TGTGCCAGCAGTCGACAGGGGATCGCCGAGGAGACCCAGTACTTC
TRBJ1-1,.,13,.,TRBV20-1,CSAREGGNTEAFF,TGCAGTGCTAGAGAGGGGGGGAACACTGAAGCTTTCTTT
TRBJ1-3,many,11,.,TRBV12-3/TRBV12-4,CASSWGNTIYF,TGTGCCAGCAGTTGGGGAAACACCATATATTTT
TRBJ2-7,many,16,TRBD2,TRBV23-1,CASSRSPGLAVYEQYF,TGCGCCAGCAGTCGATCGCCGGGACTAGCAGTGTACGAGCAGTACTTC
TRBJ2-1,.,12,.,TRBV13,CASRGVYNEQFF,TGTGCCAGCAGGGGGGTGTACAATGAGCAGTTCTTC
TRBJ1-1,many,14,.,TRBV28,CASNRTPRNTEAFF,TGTGCCAGCAACCGGACACCCCGGAACACTGAAGCTTTCTTT
TRBJ1-3,.,16,.,TRBV7-6,CASSLVGGSSGNTIYF,TGTGCCAGCAGCTTAGTGGGCGGCAGCTCTGGAAACACCATATATTTT
TRBJ1-1,.,13,.,TRBV5-6,CASSLDGRPEAFF,TGTGCCAGCAGCTTGGATGGCAGGCCTGAAGCTTTCTTT
TRBJ1-6,few,16,.,TRBV20-1,CSARDRRSSYNSPLHF,TGCAGTGCTAGAGATAGGAGGAGCTCCTATAATTCACCCCTCCACTTT
TRBJ2-7,many,14,.,TRBV11-3,CASSLGRGSYEQYF,TGTGCCAGCAGCTTAGGTCGGGGCTCCTACGAGCAGTACTTC
TRBJ1-2,many,16,.,TRBV10-3,CAISDFDETRADGYTF,TGTGCCATCAGCGACTTTGACGAGACTAGAGCGGATGGCTACACCTTC
TRBJ2-3,many,15,TRBD2,TRBV12-3/TRBV12-4,CASSLLAGDRNTQYF,TGTGCCAGCAGTTTGTTAGCGGGGGACCGAAATACGCAGTATTTT
TRBJ2-1,many,17,.,TRBV7-2,CASSPIGVAGTYNEQFF,TGTGCCAGCAGCCCCATCGGAGTGGCGGGGACGTACAATGAGCAGTTCTTC
TRBJ1-1,.,15,TRBD1,TRBV5-1,CASSPRTGADTEAFF,TGCGCCAGCAGCCCGAGGACAGGGGCTGACACTGAAGCTTTCTTT
TRBJ2-3,many,15,TRBD1,TRBV20-1,CSARSGTGYTDTQYF,TGCAGTGCTAGATCCGGGACAGGCTACACAGATACGCAGTATTTT
TRBJ1-2,many,14,TRBD1,TRBV20-1,CSARPQGELKGYTF,TGCAGTGCTAGACCCCAGGGGGAGTTGAAAGGCTACACCTTC
TRBJ2-3,many,19,TRBD2,TRBV7-2,CASRQDRGLAGGPGDTQYF,TGTGCCAGCAGGCAGGACCGTGGGCTAGCGGGGGGGCCGGGGGATACGCAGTATTTT
TRBJ1-2,many,14,.,TRBV11-2,CASSLIDRLYGYTF,TGTGCCAGCAGCTTGATCGACAGGCTCTATGGCTACACCTTC
TRBJ1-5,many,15,TRBD1,TRBV7-2,CASSLVGTGDQPQHF,TGTGCCAGCAGCTTAGTAGGGACAGGGGATCAGCCCCAGCATTTT
TRBJ1-5,few,15,.,TRBV5-8,CASSRGPQANQPQHF,TGTGCCAGCAGTAGAGGACCCCAGGCCAATCAGCCCCAGCATTTT
TRBJ1-6,many,15,TRBD1,TRBV28,CASSLMWTGGRPLHF,TGTGCCAGCAGTTTAATGTGGACAGGGGGTCGCCCCCTCCACTTT
TRBJ2-5,.,15,TRBD2,TRBV29-1,CSVGLAGGPGETQYF,TGCAGCGTCGGACTAGCGGGGGGGCCCGGCGAGACCCAGTACTTC
TRBJ1-2,many,13,.,TRBV20-1,CSASGENNYGYTF,TGCAGTGCTAGTGGGGAGAACAACTATGGCTACACCTTC
TRBJ2-7,many,13,TRBD2,TRBV20-1,CSAPGGSGHEQYF,TGCAGTGCTCCGGGGGGTAGCGGGCACGAGCAGTACTTC
TRBJ2-7,many,13,.,TRBV7-7,CASSFSLVHEQYF,TGTGCTAGCAGCTTTAGTCTAGTCCACGAGCAGTACTTC
TRBJ1-1,.,13,.,TRBV15,CATSRSTGTEAFF,TGTGCCACCAGCAGATCCACGGGGACTGAAGCTTTCTTT
TRBJ2-4,many,13,.,TRBV12-3/TRBV12-4,CASSQGGVGIQYF,TGTGCCAGCAGCCAAGGGGGGGTAGGGATTCAGTACTTC